These 26 T cell receptor beta chains were sequenced from one sample in a study of blood T cells in healthy people across ages. Combining a sample-barcoded 5' primer with a J-beta primer mix, a second PCR ran for roughly 7 to 11 cycles. Each CDR3 protein is one row after TCRdb ran MiXCR on the 5' RACE reads. The profile shows under 2 million distinct CDR3 sequences, roughly a third of them singletons. Sequencing used blood. The receptors were sampled from a woman in her 30s in good health.

The V and J genes are TRBV2 and TRBJ1-1; D is unresolved. Germline values: CDR1 SNHLY, CDR2 FYNNEI. CDR3 length: 13 amino acids. The V gene lost 6 bases and the J gene lost 0 bases, with 8 bases spanning the gap. CDR3 coding DNA: TGTGCCAGCAGAACCGATATGAACACTGAAGCTTTCTTT. Translation: CASRTDMNTEAFF.

This clonotype showed up just a few times. The chain employs TRBV13 and TRBJ2-1; 7 positions agree with TRBD2. This CDR3 contains 14 residues. With 4 bases clipped from V and 6 bases from J, the junction kept 6 bases outside the gene matches. Germline lookup yields CDR1 PRHDT and CDR2 FYEKMQ (reference sequence). The CDR3 bases are TGTGCCAGCAGCTCCCGGACTAGGCTCAATGAGCAGTTCTTC. Amino acids: CASSSRTRLNEQFF. The full variable domain, with the rest looked up from reference TRBV13 and TRBJ2-1, is AAGVIQSPRHLIKEKRETATLKCYPIPRHDTVYWYQQGPGQDPQFLISFYEKMQSDKGSIPDRFSAQQFSDYHSELNMSSLELGDSALYFCASSSRTRLNEQFFGPGTRLTVL.

This clonotype was detected only a few times. The V and J genes are TRBV20-1 and TRBJ1-6; TRBD1 aligns across 7 bases. The CDR3 length is 10 residues. CDR1 and CDR2 (germline): DFQATT, SNEGSKA (reference sequence). V shed 6 bases and J 15 bases; nucleotides not matched to a gene: 5. The CDR3 DNA reads TGCAGTGCCAGGGGGGGATTCCTCCACTTT. Its protein is CSARGGFLHF.

This clonotype has a handful of counts. The rearrangement uses TRBV20-1 and TRBJ2-7; D perhaps matches TRBD2 (5 bases). Germline V CDR1 and CDR2: DFQATT, SNEGSKA (reference sequence). Trimming stripped 2 bases from V and 7 bases from J, with 15 bases between. The CDR3 length is 13 residues. The CDR3: CSARPSGLGEQYF. The CDR3 nucleotides are TGCAGTGCTAGACCAAGCGGATTGGGAGAGCAGTACTTC.

This clonotype was counted between two and nine times. The chain has TRBV20-1 and TRBJ2-5; D not certain. The germline V and J ends were trimmed by 0 bases and 5 bases, with 10 bases remaining between them. CDR3 length: 13 amino acids. Germline loops: CDR1 DFQATT, CDR2 SNEGSKA (reference sequence). CDR3 region: CSARDIPEETQYF. As DNA, the CDR3 is TGCAGTGCTAGAGATATACCGGAGGAGACCCAGTACTTC.

This clonotype occurred a few times. The chain uses TRBV10-3 and TRBJ1-1; possible D gene TRBD1, 5 bases. CDR1 and CDR2 from the germline V gene are ENHRY and SYGVKD. CDR3 length: 17 residues. Trimming shortened V by 0 bases and J by 4 bases, and 18 bases separated the two germline ends. The DNA of the CDR3 is TGTGCCATCAGTGAGTCCAGCTCTGGGGGAGTGGGCACTGAAGCTTTCTTT. Protein sequence: CAISESSSGGVGTEAFF.

The chain employs TRBV20-1 and TRBJ2-3; TRBD2 is a possible D gene (6 bases). Germline V CDR1 and CDR2: DFQATT, SNEGSKA (reference sequence). The CDR3 totals 15 residues. The V end lost 1 base, the J end lost 0 bases, and 11 bases lay between the germline ends. The CDR3 loop reads CSARGYGGSTDTQYF. As DNA, the CDR3 is TGCAGTGCTAGAGGATACGGGGGAAGCACAGATACGCAGTATTTT.

Details on this clonotype: One end of the junction varies from germline; a read error may be responsible. The CDR3 sequence is CSVEERLGYEQYF. CDR3 coding DNA: TGCAGCGTCGAAGAGAGACTCGGCTACGAGCAGTACTTC. V is TRBV29-1 and J is TRBJ2-7; D is undetermined. The CDR3 sequence is 13 residues long. Germline values: CDR1 SQVTM, CDR2 ANQGSEA.

The V gene is TRBV6-5, the J gene TRBJ1-1; D is unresolved. Germline V gene lookup returns CDR1 MNHEY and CDR2 SVGAGI. This CDR3 is built from 11 residues. V was clipped by 5 bases and J by 4 bases, with 5 bases between them. This CDR3 reads CASSDGTEAFF. For the CDR3, the DNA is TGTGCCAGCAGTGACGGCACTGAAGCTTTCTTT.

The V call is TRBV4-1, the J call TRBJ1-5; D might be TRBD1 (5 bases). Germline CDR1 is MGHRA and CDR2 is YSYEKL. This CDR3 comprises 16 residues. V lost 0 bases, J lost 3 bases, and 12 bases lay in between. The chain's CDR3 is CASSQERAGNNQPQHF. The CDR3 DNA reads as TGCGCCAGCAGCCAAGAGAGGGCAGGGAACAATCAGCCCCAGCATTTT.

This clonotype was counted a single time. J is TRBJ2-7 and V is TRBV30; D is unclear. Looked up from germline, CDR1 is GTSNPN and CDR2 is SVGIG (reference sequence). CDR3 length equals 14 residues. V gave up 4 bases and J gave up 0 bases, with 13 bases separating them. As DNA, the CDR3 is TGTGCCTGGATTTGGCACTCCTTCTCCTACGAGCAGTACTTC. Translation: CAWIWHSFSYEQYF.

The table lists this clonotype with a few counts. This chain links TRBV9 with TRBJ2-7; D tentatively fits TRBD1 or TRBD2 (5 bases each). CDR1 is SGDLS and CDR2 is YYNGEE in the germline V gene. This CDR3 is 13 amino acids long. Trimming took off 0 bases at V and 6 bases at J, with 10 bases between the two ends. This chain's CDR3 is CASSVGSGLEQYF. As DNA, the CDR3 is TGTGCCAGCAGCGTAGGATCGGGGCTCGAGCAGTACTTC.

The chain joins TRBV18 to TRBJ2-6, with 7 bases that match TRBD1. This CDR3 is 16 amino acids long. Germline assignment: CDR1 KGHSH and CDR2 LQKENI. Germline trimming cut 3 bases from V and 4 bases from J; bases unmatched to any gene: 6. The CDR3 sequence: CASSPLQGSGANVLTF. CDR3 nucleotide sequence: TGTGCCAGCTCACCCCTACAGGGGTCGGGGGCCAACGTCCTGACTTTC.

Of note for this clonotype: This may arise from a read error, as a much more abundant clone is one base away. The V and J genes are TRBV29-1 and TRBJ2-7; a possible D gene is TRBD2 (5 bases). Germline CDR1 is SQVTM and CDR2 is ANQGSEA. There are 14 residues in the CDR3. The ends were cut back, 4 bases at V and 1 base at J, with 14 bases in the middle. CDR3 residues: CSVAFAGDSYEQYF. In DNA form, the CDR3 reads TGCAGCGTTGCTTTCGCCGGGGATTCCTACGAGCAGTACTTC.

This chain links TRBV4-1 with TRBJ1-2; the D is unclear. The germline V gene encodes CDR1 MGHRA and CDR2 YSYEKL. V dropped 0 bases and J dropped 4 bases, with 18 bases sitting between them. The CDR3 has 17 residues. The CDR3 spells CASSQDEAMAGRYGYTF. For the CDR3, the DNA is TGCGCCAGCAGCCAAGATGAGGCTATGGCAGGCCGCTATGGCTACACCTTC.

This clonotype was seen repeatedly, ten times or more. This chain links TRBV5-1 with TRBJ2-1; TRBD2 matches 9 bases. The trim removed 5 bases at V and 2 bases at J, leaving 2 bases unmatched. The CDR3 is 14 residues long. Germline V gives CDR1 SGHRS, CDR2 YFSETQ. The CDR3 DNA is TGCGCCAGCAGTGCGGGAGGGACCTACAATGAGCAGTTCTTC. As protein: CASSAGGTYNEQFF.

This clonotype showed up many times. This sequence joins TRBV4-2 and TRBJ2-4, with D possibly matching TRBD1 (6 bases). Germline V gene lookup returns CDR1 LGHNA and CDR2 YNFKEQ. This CDR3 contains 15 residues. V lost 0 bases, J lost 5 bases, and 11 bases lay in between. CDR3 loop: CASSQDGAGENIQYF. The CDR3 nucleotides read TGTGCCAGCAGCCAAGATGGGGCAGGGGAAAACATTCAGTACTTC.

This clonotype appeared many times. This chain links TRBV7-3 with TRBJ2-1, with D unclear. The CDR3 runs to 15 residues. Germline values: CDR1 SGHTA, CDR2 FQGTGA. V was shortened by 0 bases and J by 0 bases, with 6 bases between the two germline ends. CDR3 DNA: TGTGCCAGCAGCTTAACGGCCACCTCCTACAATGAGCAGTTCTTC. Protein sequence: CASSLTATSYNEQFF.

This clonotype was seen repeatedly, ten times or more. V gene TRBV7-9 combines with J gene TRBJ1-2, with 9 bases that match TRBD1. The CDR3 has 13 residues. Germline V gene data show CDR1 as SEHNR and CDR2 as FQNEAQ (reference sequence). V lost 4 bases and J lost 6; bases outside the gene matches: 3. CDR3 protein: CASSSRDRDGYTF. The CDR3, as DNA: TGTGCCAGCAGCTCCCGGGACAGGGATGGCTACACCTTC. The whole variable domain, remainder taken from reference TRBV7-9 and TRBJ1-2, is DTGVSQNPRHKITKRGQNVTFRCDPISEHNRLYWYRQTLGQGPEFLTYFQNEAQLEKSRLLSDRFSAERPKGSFSTLEIQRTEQGDSAMYLCASSSRDRDGYTFGSGTRLTVV.

Here the CDR3 DNA reads TGTGCCAGCAGCGTAGCGTTGGAGAACCAACACTATGAGCAGTACTTC. This encodes CASSVALENQHYEQYF. This chain links TRBV9 with TRBJ2-7, with unresolved D. Per the germline V gene, CDR1 is SGDLS and CDR2 is YYNGEE. V was shortened by 0 bases and J by 7 bases, with 20 bases between the two germline ends. The CDR3 spans 16 residues. The variable domain in full, completed from reference TRBV9 and TRBJ2-7, reads DSGVTQTPKHLITATGQRVTLRCSPRSGDLSVYWYQQSLDQGLQFLIQYYNGEERAKGNILERFSAQQFPDLHSELNLSSLELGDSALYFCASSVALENQHYEQYFGPGTRLTVT.

V and J are TRBV28 and TRBJ2-7, with D tentatively TRBD2 (6 bases). This CDR3 has 15 residues. The germline gives CDR1 MDHEN, CDR2 SYDVKM. Trimming removed 3 bases at V and 2 bases at J, with 14 bases between. In DNA form, the CDR3 reads TGTGCCAGCAGTTTTCGACGGGAGCCACCCTACGAGCAGTACTTC. As protein: CASSFRREPPYEQYF.

This sequence joins TRBV2 and TRBJ2-7; 7 positions agree with TRBD1. V shed 9 bases, J shed 1 base, and the junction held 6 bases outside the gene matches. The germline V gene has CDR1 SNHLY and CDR2 FYNNEI. This CDR3 is 13 amino acids long. The CDR3 DNA follows: TGTGCCAGACCGGGACAGTGGTCCTACGAGCAGTACTTC. It is translated as CARPGQWSYEQYF.

This clonotype was picked up many times. The gene calls are TRBV27 and TRBJ2-1; 8 bases map to TRBD1. CDR1 is MNHEY and CDR2 is SMNVEV in the germline V gene (reference sequence). After removal of 5 bases from V and 6 bases from J, the junction contained 6 bases not matched to a gene. The CDR3 covers 14 residues. This CDR3 reads CASSVDRAGNEQFF. The DNA of the CDR3 is TGTGCCAGCAGTGTGGACAGGGCCGGCAATGAGCAGTTCTTC.

The rearrangement uses TRBV3-1 and TRBJ2-2; D uncertain. V lost 0 bases and J lost 7, with 9 bases in between. This CDR3 contains 14 residues. Germline-derived CDR1 and CDR2 are LGHDT and YNNKEL (reference sequence). CDR3 sequence reads: CASSQEKALGELFF. DNA for the CDR3: TGTGCCAGCAGCCAAGAGAAGGCCCTCGGGGAGCTGTTTTTT.

The chain carries TRBV25-1 and TRBJ1-2; possibly TRBD1 for D (5 bases). V shed 6 bases and J shed 4 bases, with 15 bases lying between them. The CDR3 has 14 amino acids. Per the germline V gene, CDR1 is MGHDK and CDR2 is SYGVNS. CDR3 sequence reads: CASRESEGSYGYTF. As DNA, the CDR3 is TGTGCCAGCAGGGAAAGTGAGGGGAGCTATGGCTACACCTTC.

The J gene is TRBJ1-1, the V gene TRBV6-5, with a possible D match to TRBD1 (6 bases). Trimming cost V 6 bases and J 1 base, with 12 bases left between them. CDR3 length equals 14 residues. Per the germline V gene, CDR1 is MNHEY and CDR2 is SVGAGI. CDR3 residues: CASRAGQRNTEAFF. For the CDR3, the DNA is TGTGCCAGCAGGGCCGGACAGAGGAACACTGAAGCTTTCTTT.